This T cell receptor (beta chain) was sequenced for a study of T cells in Graves' hyperthyroidism and ophthalmopathy. General observations from the study: Prediction of ophthalmopathy progression came a median around 7.1 months pre-onset.

Disease duration under 2 months; hyperthyroidism patients were aged 18 to 65. TCR beta CDR3 regions were amplified from RNA. HTBI primers were used for first-round RT-PCR of the TCR CDR3. MiXCR was run by TCRdb on the multiplex PCR reads, yielding one entry per CDR3 protein. The table lists about 560,000 distinct CDR3 sequences, around 15% of them singletons. This clonotype was picked up a small number of times. Its antigen remains unidentified. With 7 bases clipped from V and 1 base from J, the junction kept 6 bases outside the gene matches. CDR1 is MDHEN, CDR2 SYDVKM, per germline. The CDR3 runs 15 residues.

V and J are TRBV28 and TRBJ2-3; 9 bases align to TRBD2. The receptor was derived from a woman in her 40s with Graves' hyperthyroidism. Material for sequencing was blood. CDR3: CASIQLAGGTDTQYF. The CDR3 DNA follows: TGTGCCAGCATCCAACTAGCGGGCGGCACAGATACGCAGTATTTT.